This TCR beta chain was sequenced in a study of radiotherapy plus CTLA-4 blockade in lung cancer. The CDR3 is made up of 11 amino acids. Germline CDR1 and CDR2: MNHNS and SASEGT. V gave up 7 bases and J gave up 9 bases, with 9 bases separating them. Clones were sequenced by immunoSEQ multiplex PCR, and TCRdb holds only the in-frame ones, with some missing. The table records tens of thousands of clones, around 83% of them present only once. Here the sequenced sample was peripheral blood, taken from a patient treated with radiotherapy plus ipilimumab. This clonotype originated in a human donor with non-small cell lung cancer who had stable disease on radiotherapy plus ipilimumab. This chain connects TRBV6-1 to TRBJ2-2; D remains ambiguous. This CDR3 is CASTSLRELFF. The CDR3 coding sequence is TGTGCCAGCACCTCCCTCCGGGAGCTGTTTTTT.